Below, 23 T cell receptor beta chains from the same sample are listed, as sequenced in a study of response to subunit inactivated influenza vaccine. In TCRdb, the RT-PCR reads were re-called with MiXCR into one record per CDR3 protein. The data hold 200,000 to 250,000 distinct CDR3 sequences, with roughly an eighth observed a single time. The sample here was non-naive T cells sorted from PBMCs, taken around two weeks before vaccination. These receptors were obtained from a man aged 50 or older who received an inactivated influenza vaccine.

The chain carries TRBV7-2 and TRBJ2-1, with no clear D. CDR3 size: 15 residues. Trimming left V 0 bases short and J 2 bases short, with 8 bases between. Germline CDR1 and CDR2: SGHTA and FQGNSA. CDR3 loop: CASSLAPHAYNEQFF. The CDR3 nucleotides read TGTGCCAGCAGCTTAGCCCCTCATGCCTACAATGAGCAGTTCTTC.

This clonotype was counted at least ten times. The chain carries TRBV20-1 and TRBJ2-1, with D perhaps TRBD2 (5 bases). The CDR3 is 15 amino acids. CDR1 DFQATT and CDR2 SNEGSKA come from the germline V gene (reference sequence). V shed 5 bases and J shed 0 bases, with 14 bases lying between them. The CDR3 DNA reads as TGCAGTGCTTTCCTAGCAGAAAGCTCCTACAATGAGCAGTTCTTC. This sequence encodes CSAFLAESSYNEQFF.

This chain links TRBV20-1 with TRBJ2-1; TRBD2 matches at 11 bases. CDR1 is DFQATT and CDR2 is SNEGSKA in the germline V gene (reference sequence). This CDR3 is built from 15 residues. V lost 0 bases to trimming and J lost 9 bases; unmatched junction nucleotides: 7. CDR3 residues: CSARDSTSGVGEQFF. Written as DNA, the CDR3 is TGCAGTGCTAGAGATTCGACTAGCGGGGTGGGTGAGCAGTTCTTC.

The DNA for the CDR3 is TGTGCCAGCAGCTTAATGGTAGGTGGACTAGCGGGAGGCGCGCAGTTCTTC. Translated: CASSLMVGGLAGGAQFF. This chain uses TRBV7-2 with TRBJ2-1; 14 nucleotides align to TRBD2. Germline assignment: CDR1 SGHTA and CDR2 FQGNSA. V was clipped by 2 bases and J by 12 bases; unmatched bases: 12. The CDR3 totals 17 residues.

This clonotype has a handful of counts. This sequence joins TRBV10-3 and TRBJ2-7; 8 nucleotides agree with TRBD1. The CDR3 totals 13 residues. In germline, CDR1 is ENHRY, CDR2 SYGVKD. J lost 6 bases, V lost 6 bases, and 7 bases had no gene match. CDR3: CAISRDRPGEQYF. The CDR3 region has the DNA TGTGCCATCAGCAGGGACAGGCCTGGCGAGCAGTACTTC.

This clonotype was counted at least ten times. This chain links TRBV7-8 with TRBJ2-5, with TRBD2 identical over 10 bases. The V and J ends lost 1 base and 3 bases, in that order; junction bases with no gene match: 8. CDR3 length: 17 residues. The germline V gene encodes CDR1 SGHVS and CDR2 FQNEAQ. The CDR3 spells CASSLVPSGSVKETQYF. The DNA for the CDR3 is TGTGCCAGCAGCTTAGTTCCTAGCGGGAGTGTGAAAGAGACCCAGTACTTC.

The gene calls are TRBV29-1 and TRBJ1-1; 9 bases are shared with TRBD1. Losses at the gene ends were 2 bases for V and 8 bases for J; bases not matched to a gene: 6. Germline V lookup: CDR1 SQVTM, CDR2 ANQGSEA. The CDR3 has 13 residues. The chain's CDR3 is CSVEPGQGSEAFF. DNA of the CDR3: TGCAGCGTTGAACCGGGACAGGGATCCGAAGCTTTCTTT.

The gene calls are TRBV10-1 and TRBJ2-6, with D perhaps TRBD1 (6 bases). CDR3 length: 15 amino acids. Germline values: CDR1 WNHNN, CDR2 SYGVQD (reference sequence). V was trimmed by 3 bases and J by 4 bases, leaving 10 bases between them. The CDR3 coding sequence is TGCGCCAGCAGTGAAGGGGGATCCGGGGCCAACGTCCTGACTTTC. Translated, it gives CASSEGGSGANVLTF.

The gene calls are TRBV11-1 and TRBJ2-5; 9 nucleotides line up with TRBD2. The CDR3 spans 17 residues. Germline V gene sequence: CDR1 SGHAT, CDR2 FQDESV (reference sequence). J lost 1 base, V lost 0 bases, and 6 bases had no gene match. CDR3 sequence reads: CASSLAVAGALQETQYF. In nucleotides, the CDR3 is TGTGCCAGCAGCTTAGCGGTAGCGGGAGCCCTCCAAGAGACCCAGTACTTC.

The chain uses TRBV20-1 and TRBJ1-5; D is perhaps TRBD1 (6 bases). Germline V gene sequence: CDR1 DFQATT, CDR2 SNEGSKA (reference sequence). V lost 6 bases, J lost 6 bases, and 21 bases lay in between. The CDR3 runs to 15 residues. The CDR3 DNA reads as TGCAGTGCAAAGAGATCCTCGGACAGAGGTCAGCCCCAGCATTTT. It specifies CSAKRSSDRGQPQHF.

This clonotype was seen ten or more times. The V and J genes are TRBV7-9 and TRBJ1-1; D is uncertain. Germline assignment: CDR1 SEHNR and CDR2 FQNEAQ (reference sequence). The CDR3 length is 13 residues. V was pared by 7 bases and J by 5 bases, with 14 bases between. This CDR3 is CASNQEMGTEAFF. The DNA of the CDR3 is TGTGCCAGCAACCAAGAGATGGGGACTGAAGCTTTCTTT. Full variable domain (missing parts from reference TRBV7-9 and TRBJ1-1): DTGVSQNPRHKITKRGQNVTFRCDPISEHNRLYWYRQTLGQGPEFLTYFQNEAQLEKSRLLSDRFSAERPKGSFSTLEIQRTEQGDSAMYLCASNQEMGTEAFFGQGTRLTVV.

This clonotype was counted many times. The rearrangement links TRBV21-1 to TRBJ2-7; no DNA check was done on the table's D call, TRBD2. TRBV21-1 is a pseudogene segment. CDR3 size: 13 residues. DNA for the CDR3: TGTGCCAGCAGTCGACTAGCTTTCTACGAGCAGTACTTC. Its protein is CASSRLAFYEQYF.

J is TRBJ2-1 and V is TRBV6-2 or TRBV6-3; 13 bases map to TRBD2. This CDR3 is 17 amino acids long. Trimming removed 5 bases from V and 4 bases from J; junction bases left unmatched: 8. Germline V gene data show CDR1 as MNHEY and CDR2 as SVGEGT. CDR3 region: CASSQTSGRSLYNEQFF. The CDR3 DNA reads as TGTGCCAGCAGTCAGACTAGCGGGAGGTCCCTTTACAATGAGCAGTTCTTC.

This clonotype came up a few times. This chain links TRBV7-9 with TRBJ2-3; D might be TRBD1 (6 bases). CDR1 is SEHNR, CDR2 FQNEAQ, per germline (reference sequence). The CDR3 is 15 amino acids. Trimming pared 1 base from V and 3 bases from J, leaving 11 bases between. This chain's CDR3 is CASSLVQGKTDTQYF. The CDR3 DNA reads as TGTGCCAGCAGCTTAGTCCAGGGGAAAACAGATACGCAGTATTTT.

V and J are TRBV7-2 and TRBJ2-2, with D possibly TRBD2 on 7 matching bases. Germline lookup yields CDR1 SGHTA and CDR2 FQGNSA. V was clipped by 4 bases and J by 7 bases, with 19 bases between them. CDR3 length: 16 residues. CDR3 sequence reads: CASSSYGGGARGELFF. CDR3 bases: TGTGCCAGCAGCTCTTATGGTGGGGGGGCCCGCGGGGAGCTGTTTTTT.

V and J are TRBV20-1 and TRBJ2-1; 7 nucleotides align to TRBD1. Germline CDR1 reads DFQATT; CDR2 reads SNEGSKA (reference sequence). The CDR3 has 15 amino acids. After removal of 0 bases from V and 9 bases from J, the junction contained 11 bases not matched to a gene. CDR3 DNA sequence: TGCAGTGCTAGAGATTACCTTAAAGGGGGCGGTGAGCAGTTCTTC. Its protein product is CSARDYLKGGGEQFF.

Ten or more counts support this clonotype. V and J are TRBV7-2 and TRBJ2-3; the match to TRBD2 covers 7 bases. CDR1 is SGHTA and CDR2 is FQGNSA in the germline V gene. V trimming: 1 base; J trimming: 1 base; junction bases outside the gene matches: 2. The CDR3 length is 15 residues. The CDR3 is CASSLGAGGTDTQYF. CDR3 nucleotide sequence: TGTGCCAGCAGCTTAGGGGCGGGAGGCACAGATACGCAGTATTTT.

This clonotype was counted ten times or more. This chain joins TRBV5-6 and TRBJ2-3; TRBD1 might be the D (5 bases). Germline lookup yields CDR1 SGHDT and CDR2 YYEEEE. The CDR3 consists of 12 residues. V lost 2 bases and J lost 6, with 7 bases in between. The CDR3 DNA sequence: TGTGCCAGCAGCTTCAGGGCTGATACGCAGTATTTT. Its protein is CASSFRADTQYF.

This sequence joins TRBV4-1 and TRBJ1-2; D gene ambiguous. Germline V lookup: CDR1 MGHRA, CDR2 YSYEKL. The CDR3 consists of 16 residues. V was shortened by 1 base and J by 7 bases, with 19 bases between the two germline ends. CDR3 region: CASSQGLGTQLIGYTF. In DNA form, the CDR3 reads TGCGCCAGCAGCCAAGGTCTGGGTACACAGTTAATTGGCTACACCTTC.

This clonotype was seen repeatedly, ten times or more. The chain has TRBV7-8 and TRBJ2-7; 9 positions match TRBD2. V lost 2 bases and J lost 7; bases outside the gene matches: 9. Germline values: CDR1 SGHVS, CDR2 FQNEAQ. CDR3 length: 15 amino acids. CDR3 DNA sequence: TGTGCCAGCAGCTTAATCCCTAGCGGGAATGGGGAGCAGTACTTC. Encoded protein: CASSLIPSGNGEQYF.

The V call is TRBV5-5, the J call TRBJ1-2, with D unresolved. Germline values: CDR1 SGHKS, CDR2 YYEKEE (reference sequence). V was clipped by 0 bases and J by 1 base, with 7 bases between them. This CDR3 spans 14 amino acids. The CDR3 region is CASSLVAVNYGYTF. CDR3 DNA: TGTGCCAGCAGCTTGGTAGCAGTTAACTATGGCTACACCTTC.

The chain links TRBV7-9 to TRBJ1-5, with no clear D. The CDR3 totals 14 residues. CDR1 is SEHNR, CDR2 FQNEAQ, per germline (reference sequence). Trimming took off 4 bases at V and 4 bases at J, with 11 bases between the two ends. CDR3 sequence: CASSSPLSNQPQHF. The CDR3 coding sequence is TGTGCCAGCAGCTCCCCGTTGTCGAATCAGCCCCAGCATTTT. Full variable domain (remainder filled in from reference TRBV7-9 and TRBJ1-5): DTGVSQNPRHKITKRGQNVTFRCDPISEHNRLYWYRQTLGQGPEFLTYFQNEAQLEKSRLLSDRFSAERPKGSFSTLEIQRTEQGDSAMYLCASSSPLSNQPQHFGDGTRLSIL.

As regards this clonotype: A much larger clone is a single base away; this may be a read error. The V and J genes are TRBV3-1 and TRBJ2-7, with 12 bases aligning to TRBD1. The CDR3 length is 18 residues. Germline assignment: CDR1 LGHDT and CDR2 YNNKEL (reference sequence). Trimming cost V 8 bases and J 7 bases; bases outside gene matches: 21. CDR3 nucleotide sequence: TGTGCCAGCTGTCTCTCGGTTGTATGGGACAGGGGGCAGGGAGAGCAGTACTTC. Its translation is CASCLSVVWDRGQGEQYF.